This T cell receptor beta chain is from a study of a mutant IDH1 vaccine in newly diagnosed glioma. The CDR3 is 15 residues long. The V gene's germline CDR1 is GTSNPN and CDR2 SVGIG (reference sequence). After removal of 0 bases from V and 10 bases from J, the junction contained 7 bases not matched to a gene. The time point is: baseline, week 1 (first vaccination visit). The treatment was: pre-vaccination baseline after standard-of-care therapy. The method was immunoSEQ multiplex PCR; TCRdb's version includes in-frame clones alone and lacks a portion of them. The sample shows around 60,000 clones, 91% of them seen only once.

This specimen consisted of PBMCs, obtained from a glioma patient treated with radiotherapy, temozolomide or both. This TCR was recovered from a man aged 45 to 65 with glioma. This rearrangement joins TRBV30 to TRBJ2-1; 12 bases align to TRBD2. The CDR3 sequence is CAWSVTSGRLGEQFF. The CDR3 DNA reads as TGTGCCTGGAGTGTAACTAGCGGGAGGCTAGGCGAGCAGTTCTTC.